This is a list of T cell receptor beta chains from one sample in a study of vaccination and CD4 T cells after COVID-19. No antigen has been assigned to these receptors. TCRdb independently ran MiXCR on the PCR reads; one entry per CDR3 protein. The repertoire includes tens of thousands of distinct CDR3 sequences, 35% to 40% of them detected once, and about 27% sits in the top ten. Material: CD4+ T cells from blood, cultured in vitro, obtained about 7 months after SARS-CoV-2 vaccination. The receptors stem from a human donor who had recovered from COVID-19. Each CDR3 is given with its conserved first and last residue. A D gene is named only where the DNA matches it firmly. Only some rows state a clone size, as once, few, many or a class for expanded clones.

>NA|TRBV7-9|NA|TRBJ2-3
CASSSGFSSTDTQYF
TGTGCCAGCAGCTCCGGGTTCTCTAGCACAGATACGCAGTATTTT
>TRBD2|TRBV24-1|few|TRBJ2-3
CATSESGRGTDTQYF
TGTGCCACCAGTGAAAGCGGGAGAGGGACAGATACGCAGTATTTT
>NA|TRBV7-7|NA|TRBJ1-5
CASSGLDSNQPQHF
TGTGCTAGCAGCGGACTAGACAGTAATCAGCCCCAGCATTTT
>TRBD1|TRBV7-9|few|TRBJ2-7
CASSAPGQGHGEQYF
TGTGCCAGCAGCGCACCGGGACAGGGCCATGGAGAGCAGTACTTC
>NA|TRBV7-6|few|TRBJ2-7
CASSLAGHEQYF
TGTGCCAGCAGCTTAGCGGGCCACGAGCAGTACTTC
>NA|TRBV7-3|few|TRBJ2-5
CASSFGGRGETQYF
TGTGCCAGCAGCTTCGGGGGGCGTGGGGAGACCCAGTACTTC
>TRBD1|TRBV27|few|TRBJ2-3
CASSLDRGRVSTDTQYF
TGTGCCAGCAGTTTAGACAGGGGGCGCGTTAGCACAGATACGCAGTATTTT
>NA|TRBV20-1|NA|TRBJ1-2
CSARESGGAGGYTF
TGCAGTGCTAGAGAAAGTGGGGGGGCGGGAGGCTACACCTTC
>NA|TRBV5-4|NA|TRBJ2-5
CASSSPLAGPPETQYF
TGTGCCAGCAGCTCCCCGTTGGCGGGCCCGCCGGAGACCCAGTACTTC
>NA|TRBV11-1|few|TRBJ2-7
CASSRRTESSYEQYF
TGTGCCAGCAGCCGGCGGACGGAAAGCTCCTACGAGCAGTACTTC
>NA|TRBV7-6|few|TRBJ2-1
CASSSGRYLGQFF
TGTGCCAGCAGCTCCGGCCGGTACCTGGGGCAGTTCTTC
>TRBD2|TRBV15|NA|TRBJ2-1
CATRTSGSYNEQFF
TGTGCCACCAGAACTAGCGGCTCCTACAATGAGCAGTTCTTC
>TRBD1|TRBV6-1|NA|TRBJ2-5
CASTGQGARETQYF
TGTGCCAGCACCGGACAGGGGGCAAGGGAGACCCAGTACTTC
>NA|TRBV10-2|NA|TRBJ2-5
CASSGSGGGAMETQYF
TGCGCCAGCAGTGGCTCCGGAGGGGGGGCGATGGAGACCCAGTACTTC
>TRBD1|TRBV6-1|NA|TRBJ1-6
CASSLGQGTYSPLHF
TGTGCCAGCAGTCTCGGACAGGGGACGTATTCACCCCTCCACTTT
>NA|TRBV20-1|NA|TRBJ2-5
CSARDGGDIQETQYF
TGCAGTGCTAGAGACGGCGGGGACATACAAGAGACCCAGTACTTC
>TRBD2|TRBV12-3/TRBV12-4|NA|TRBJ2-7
CASSKQSGTYEQYF
TGTGCCAGCAGTAAGCAGAGCGGGACCTACGAGCAGTACTTC
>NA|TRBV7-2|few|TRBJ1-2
CASSPIWQTAHTF
TGTGCCAGCAGCCCTATCTGGCAGACCGCCCACACCTTC
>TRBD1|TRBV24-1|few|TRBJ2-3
CASSQADRGTDTQYF
TGTGCCAGCAGCCAAGCGGACAGGGGAACAGATACGCAGTATTTT
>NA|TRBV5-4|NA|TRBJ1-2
CASSHGESYGYTF
TGTGCCAGCAGCCACGGGGAAAGCTATGGCTACACCTTC
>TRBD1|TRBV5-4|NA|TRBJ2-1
CASSDWSGGHEQFF
TGTGCCAGCAGCGATTGGTCAGGGGGCCATGAGCAGTTCTTC
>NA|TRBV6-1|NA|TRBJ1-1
CASSPLSGEAFF
TGTGCCAGCAGTCCTCTTTCTGGGGAAGCTTTCTTT
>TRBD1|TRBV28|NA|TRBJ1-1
CASSNRQGKGNTEAFF
TGTGCCAGCAGTAATCGACAGGGAAAGGGAAACACTGAAGCTTTCTTT
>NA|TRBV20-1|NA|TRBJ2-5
CSARAPTKIQETQYF
TGCAGTGCTAGAGCTCCAACTAAAATCCAAGAGACCCAGTACTTC
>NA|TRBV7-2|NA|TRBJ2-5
CASSTGLIQETQYF
TGTGCCAGCAGCACCGGACTAATCCAAGAGACCCAGTACTTC
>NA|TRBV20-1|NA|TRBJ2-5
CSARIVPTQYQETQYF
TGCAGTGCTAGAATAGTCCCGACCCAGTACCAAGAGACCCAGTACTTC
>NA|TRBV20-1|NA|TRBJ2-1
CSAWGGTRNEQFF
TGCAGTGCCTGGGGGGGGACAAGGAATGAGCAGTTCTTC
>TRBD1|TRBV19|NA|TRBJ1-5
CASSGLRTGVGQPQHF
TGTGCCAGTAGTGGCCTTCGGACAGGGGTTGGTCAGCCCCAGCATTTT
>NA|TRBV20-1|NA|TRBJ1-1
CSARRQSGTEAFF
TGCAGTGCTAGGAGGCAGTCCGGCACTGAAGCTTTCTTT
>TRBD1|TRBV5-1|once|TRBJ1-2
CASSGQGPPNYGYTF
TGCGCCAGCAGTGGACAGGGCCCACCTAACTATGGCTACACCTTC
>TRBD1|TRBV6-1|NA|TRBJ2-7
CASSATGAKPDEQYF
TGTGCCAGCAGTGCGACAGGGGCTAAGCCAGACGAGCAGTACTTC
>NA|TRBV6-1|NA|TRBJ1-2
CASIMGGAVRYGYTF
TGTGCCAGCATCATGGGGGGGGCGGTAAGGTATGGCTACACCTTC
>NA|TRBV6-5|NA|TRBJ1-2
CASSYVGARGYTF
TGTGCCAGCAGTTACGTAGGTGCAAGGGGCTACACCTTC
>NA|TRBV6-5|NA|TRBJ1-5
CASSYRKTGGQPQHF
TGTGCCAGCAGTTACAGAAAGACAGGCGGGCAGCCCCAGCATTTT
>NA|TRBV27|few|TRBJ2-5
CASSSWASGETQYF
TGTGCCAGCAGTTCCTGGGCCTCCGGAGAGACCCAGTACTTC
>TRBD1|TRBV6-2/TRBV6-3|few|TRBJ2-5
CASRRTGDETQYF
TGTGCCAGCAGAAGGACAGGGGACGAGACCCAGTACTTC
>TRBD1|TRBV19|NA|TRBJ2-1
CASSIIRTGVSYNEQFF
TGTGCCAGTAGTATTATCCGGACAGGGGTCTCCTACAATGAGCAGTTCTTC
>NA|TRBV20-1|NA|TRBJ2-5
CSASGAGPETQYF
TGCAGTGCTAGTGGGGCCGGGCCAGAGACCCAGTACTTC
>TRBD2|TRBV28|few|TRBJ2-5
CASSPAGLAGGGVTQYF
TGTGCCAGCAGTCCAGCCGGACTAGCGGGAGGAGGGGTGACCCAGTACTTC
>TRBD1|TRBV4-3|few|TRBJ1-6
CASSPGGTMGDSPLHF
TGCGCCAGCAGCCCAGGGGGGACAATGGGCGATTCACCCCTCCACTTT
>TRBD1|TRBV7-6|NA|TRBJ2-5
CASSSRTGDQETQYF
TGTGCTAGCAGCTCCCGGACAGGGGACCAAGAGACCCAGTACTTC
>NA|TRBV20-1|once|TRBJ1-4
CSASPFIAGDNEKLFF
TGCAGTGCTAGCCCTTTTATCGCGGGCGATAATGAAAAACTGTTTTTT
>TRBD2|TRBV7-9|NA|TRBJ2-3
CASSPGRLAGGRRDTQYF
TGTGCCAGCAGCCCAGGAAGACTAGCGGGGGGTCGGCGGGATACGCAGTATTTT
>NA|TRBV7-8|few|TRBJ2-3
CASSGKGLSRADTQYF
TGTGCCAGCAGCGGGAAGGGACTTTCTCGGGCAGATACGCAGTATTTT
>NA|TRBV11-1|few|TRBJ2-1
CASSAEIYNEQFF
TGTGCCAGCAGCGCAGAGATCTACAATGAGCAGTTCTTC
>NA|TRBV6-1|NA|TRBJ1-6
CACKIGQSPTPLHF
TGTGCCTGCAAAATAGGACAGTCCCCCACACCCCTCCACTTT
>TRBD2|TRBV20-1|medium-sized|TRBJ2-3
CSARTGGDTQYF
TGCAGTGCTAGAACGGGGGGAGATACGCAGTATTTT
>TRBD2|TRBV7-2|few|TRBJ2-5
CASSRSGGAVVSTRGETQYF
TGTGCCAGCAGCCGTAGCGGGGGGGCCGTAGTATCCACGAGGGGGGAGACCCAGTACTTC
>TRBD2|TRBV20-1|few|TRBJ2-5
CSAYRGTSGTKETQYF
TGCAGTGCTTACCGTGGGACTAGCGGTACCAAAGAGACCCAGTACTTC
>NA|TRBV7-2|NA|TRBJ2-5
CASSLTIETQYF
TGTGCCAGCAGCTTAACGATTGAGACCCAGTACTTC
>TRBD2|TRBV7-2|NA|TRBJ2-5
CASSLAGGPRETQYF
TGTGCCAGCAGCTTAGCGGGAGGGCCGCGTGAGACCCAGTACTTC
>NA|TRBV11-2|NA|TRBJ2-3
CASSLAGVSDTQYF
TGTGCCAGCAGCTTAGCGGGAGTCTCAGATACGCAGTATTTT
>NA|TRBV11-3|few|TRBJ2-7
CASSLGPGTGAYEQYF
TGTGCCAGCAGCTTAGGCCCCGGGACGGGAGCCTACGAGCAGTACTTC
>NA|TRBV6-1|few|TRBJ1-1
CASSEVVRAFF
TGTGCCAGCAGTGAGGTTGTGAGAGCTTTCTTT